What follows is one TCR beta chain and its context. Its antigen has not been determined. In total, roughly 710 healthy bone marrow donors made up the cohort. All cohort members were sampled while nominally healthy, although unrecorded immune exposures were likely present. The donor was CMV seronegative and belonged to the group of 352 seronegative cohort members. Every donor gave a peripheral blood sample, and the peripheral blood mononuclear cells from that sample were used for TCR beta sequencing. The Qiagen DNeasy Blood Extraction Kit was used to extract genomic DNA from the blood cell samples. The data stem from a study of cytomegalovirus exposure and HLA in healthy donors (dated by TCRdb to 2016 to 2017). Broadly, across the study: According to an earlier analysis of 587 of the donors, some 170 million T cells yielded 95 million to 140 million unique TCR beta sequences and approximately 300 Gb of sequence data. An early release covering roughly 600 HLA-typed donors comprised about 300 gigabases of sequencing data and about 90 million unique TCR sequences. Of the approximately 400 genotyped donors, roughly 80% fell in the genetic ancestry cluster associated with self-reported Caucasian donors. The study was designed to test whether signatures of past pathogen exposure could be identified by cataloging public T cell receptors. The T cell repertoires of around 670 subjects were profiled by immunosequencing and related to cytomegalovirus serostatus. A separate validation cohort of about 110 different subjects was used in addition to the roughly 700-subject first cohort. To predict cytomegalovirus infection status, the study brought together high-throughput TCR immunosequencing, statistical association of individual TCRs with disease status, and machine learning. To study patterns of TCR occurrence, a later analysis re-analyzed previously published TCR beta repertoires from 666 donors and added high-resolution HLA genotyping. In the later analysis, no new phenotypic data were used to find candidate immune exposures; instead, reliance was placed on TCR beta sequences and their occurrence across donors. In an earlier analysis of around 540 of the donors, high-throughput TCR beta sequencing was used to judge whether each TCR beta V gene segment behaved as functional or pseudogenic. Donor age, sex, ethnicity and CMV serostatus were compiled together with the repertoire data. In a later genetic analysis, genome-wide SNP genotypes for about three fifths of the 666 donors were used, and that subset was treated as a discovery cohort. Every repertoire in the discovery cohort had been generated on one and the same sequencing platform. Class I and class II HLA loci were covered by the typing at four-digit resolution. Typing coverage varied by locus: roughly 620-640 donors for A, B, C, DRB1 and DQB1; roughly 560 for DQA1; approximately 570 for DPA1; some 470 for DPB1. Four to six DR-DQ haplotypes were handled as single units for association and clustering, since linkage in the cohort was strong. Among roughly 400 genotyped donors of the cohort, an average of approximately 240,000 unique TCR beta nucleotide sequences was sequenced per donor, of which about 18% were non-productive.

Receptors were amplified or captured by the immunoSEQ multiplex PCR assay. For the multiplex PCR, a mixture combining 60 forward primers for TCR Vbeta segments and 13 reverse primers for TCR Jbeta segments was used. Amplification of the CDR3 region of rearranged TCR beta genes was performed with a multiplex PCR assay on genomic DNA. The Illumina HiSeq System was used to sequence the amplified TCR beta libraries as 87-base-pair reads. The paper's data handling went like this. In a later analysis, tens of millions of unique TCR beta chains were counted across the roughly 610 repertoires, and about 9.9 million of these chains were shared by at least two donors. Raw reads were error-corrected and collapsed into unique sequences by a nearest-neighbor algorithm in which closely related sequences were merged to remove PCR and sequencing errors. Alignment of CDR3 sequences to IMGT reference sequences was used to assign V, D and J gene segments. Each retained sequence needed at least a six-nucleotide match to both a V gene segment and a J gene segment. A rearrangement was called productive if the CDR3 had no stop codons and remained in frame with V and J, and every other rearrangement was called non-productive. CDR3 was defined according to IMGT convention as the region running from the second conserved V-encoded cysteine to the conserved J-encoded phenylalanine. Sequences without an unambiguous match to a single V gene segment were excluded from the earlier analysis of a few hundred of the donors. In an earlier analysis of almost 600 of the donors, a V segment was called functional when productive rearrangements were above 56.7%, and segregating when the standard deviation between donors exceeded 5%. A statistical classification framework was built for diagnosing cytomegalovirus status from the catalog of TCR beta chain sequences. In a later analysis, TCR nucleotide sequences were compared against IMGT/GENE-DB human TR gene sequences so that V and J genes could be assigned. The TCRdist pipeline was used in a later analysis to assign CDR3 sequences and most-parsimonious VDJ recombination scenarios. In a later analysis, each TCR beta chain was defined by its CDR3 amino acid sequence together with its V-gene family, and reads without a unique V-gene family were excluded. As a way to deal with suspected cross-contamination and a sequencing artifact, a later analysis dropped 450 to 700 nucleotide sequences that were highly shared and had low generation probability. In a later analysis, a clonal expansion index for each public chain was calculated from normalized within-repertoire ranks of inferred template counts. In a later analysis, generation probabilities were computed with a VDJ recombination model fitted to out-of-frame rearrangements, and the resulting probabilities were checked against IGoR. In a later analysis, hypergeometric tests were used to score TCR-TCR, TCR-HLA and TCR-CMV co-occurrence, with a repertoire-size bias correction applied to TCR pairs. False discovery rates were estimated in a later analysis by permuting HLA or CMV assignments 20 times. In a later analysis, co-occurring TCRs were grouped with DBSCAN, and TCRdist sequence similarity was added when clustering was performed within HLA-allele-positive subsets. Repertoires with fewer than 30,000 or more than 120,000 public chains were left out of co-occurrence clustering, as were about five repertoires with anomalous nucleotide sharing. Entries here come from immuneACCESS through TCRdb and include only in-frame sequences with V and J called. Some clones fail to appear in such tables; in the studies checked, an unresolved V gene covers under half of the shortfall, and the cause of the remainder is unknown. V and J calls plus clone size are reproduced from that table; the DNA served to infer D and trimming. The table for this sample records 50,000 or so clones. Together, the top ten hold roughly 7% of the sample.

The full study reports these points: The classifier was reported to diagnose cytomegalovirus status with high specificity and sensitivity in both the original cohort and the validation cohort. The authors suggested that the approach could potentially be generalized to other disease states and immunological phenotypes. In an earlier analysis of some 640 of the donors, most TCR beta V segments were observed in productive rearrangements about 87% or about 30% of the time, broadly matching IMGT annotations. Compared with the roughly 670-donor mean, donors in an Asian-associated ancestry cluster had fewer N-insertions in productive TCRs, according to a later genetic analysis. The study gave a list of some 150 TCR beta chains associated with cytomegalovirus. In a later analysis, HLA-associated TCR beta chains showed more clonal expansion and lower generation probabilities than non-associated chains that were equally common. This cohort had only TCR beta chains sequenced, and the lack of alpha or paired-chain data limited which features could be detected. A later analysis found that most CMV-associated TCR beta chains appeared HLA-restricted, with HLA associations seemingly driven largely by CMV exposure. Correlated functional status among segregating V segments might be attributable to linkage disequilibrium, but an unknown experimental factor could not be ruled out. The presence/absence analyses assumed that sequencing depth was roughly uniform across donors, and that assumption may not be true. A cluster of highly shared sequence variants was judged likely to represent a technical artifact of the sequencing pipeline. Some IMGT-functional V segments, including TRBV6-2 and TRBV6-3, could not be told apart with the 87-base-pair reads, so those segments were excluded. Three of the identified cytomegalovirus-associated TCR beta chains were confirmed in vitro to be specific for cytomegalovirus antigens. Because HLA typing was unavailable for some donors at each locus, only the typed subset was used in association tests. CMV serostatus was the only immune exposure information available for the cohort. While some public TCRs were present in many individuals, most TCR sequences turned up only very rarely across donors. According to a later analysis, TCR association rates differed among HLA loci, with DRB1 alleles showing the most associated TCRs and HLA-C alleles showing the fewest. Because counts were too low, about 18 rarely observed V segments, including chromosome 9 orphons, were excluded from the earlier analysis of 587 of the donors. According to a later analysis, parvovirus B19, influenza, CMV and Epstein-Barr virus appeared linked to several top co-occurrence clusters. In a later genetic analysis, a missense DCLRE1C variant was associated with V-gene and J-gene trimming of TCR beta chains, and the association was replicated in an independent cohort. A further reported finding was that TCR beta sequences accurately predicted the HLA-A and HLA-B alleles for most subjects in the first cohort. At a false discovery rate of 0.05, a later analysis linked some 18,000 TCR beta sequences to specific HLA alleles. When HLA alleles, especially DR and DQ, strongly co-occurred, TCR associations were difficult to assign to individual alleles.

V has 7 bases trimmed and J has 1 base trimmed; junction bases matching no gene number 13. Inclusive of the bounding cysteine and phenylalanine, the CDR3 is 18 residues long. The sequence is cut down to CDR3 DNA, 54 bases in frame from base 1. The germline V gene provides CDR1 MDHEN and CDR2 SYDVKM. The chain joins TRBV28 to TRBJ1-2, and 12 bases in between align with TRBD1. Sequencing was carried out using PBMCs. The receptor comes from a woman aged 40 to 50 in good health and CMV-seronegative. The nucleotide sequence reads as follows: TGTGCCAGCAACCTCACCCCGGGACAGGGGGCTCGTAACTATGGCTACACCTTC. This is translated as CASNLTPGQGARNYGYTF.